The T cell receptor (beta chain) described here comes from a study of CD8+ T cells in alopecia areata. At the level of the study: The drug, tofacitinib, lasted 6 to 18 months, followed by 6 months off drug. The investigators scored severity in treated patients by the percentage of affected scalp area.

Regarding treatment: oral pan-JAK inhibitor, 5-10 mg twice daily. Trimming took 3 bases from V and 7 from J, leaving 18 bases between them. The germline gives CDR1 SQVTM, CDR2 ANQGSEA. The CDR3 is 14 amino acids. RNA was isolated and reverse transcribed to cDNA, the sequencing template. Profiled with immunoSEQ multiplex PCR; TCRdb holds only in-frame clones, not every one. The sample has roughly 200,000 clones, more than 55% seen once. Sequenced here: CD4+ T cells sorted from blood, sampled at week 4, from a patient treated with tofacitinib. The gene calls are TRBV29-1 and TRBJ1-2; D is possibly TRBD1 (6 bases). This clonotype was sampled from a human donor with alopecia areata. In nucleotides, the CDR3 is TGCAGCGTTGAGTCCCAGGGGCGCGGAGTTGGCTACACCTTC. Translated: CSVESQGRGVGYTF. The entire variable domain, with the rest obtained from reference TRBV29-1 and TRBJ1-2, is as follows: SAVISQKPSRDICQRGTSLTIQCQVDSQVTMMFWYRQQPGQSLTLIATANQGSEATYESGFVIDKFPISRPNLTFSTLTVSNMSPEDSSIYLCSVESQGRGVGYTFGSGTRLTVV.